Presented here are 5 T cell receptor beta chains from one specimen sequenced in a study of T-cell memory formation after mild COVID-19. Each CDR3 protein is one row after TCRdb ran MiXCR on the 5' RACE reads. Of about 340,000 distinct CDR3 sequences detected, over 10% appear once; the ten largest clones hold 20% to 25%. Sequencing used PBMCs or a T cell subset sorted from them (not recorded which). All receptors derive from a man aged 18-30 years who had mild COVID-19 (a few samples of this study predate the infection). Cell type and time point are not known.

The chain couples TRBV2 to TRBJ2-7; D not certain. V lost 5 bases to trimming and J lost 3 bases, with 5 bases between them. The CDR3 consists of 11 residues. The germline V gene has CDR1 SNHLY and CDR2 FYNNEI. The CDR3 sequence: CASSTYYEQYF. In DNA form, the CDR3 reads TGTGCCAGCAGTACATACTACGAGCAGTACTTC. The whole variable domain, filled in from reference TRBV2 and TRBJ2-7, reads EPEVTQTPSHQVTQMGQEVILRCVPISNHLYFYWYRQILGQKVEFLVSFYNNEISEKSEIFDDQFSVERPDGSNFTLKIRSTKLEDSAMYFCASSTYYEQYFGPGTRLTVT.

This clonotype has only a few counts. The genes are TRBV29-1 and TRBJ2-7; the D gene could be TRBD1 or TRBD2 (7 bases each). The CDR3 loop spans 13 amino acids. The V and J ends lost 3 bases and 4 bases respectively, with 13 bases between them. Germline CDR1 SQVTM, CDR2 ANQGSEA. The chain's CDR3 is CSVERQGGYEQYF. The CDR3 DNA reads as TGCAGCGTTGAGAGGCAGGGGGGGTACGAGCAGTACTTC.

This clonotype was seen only a few times. V and J are TRBV12-3 or TRBV12-4 and TRBJ1-2, with D unclear. The CDR3 consists of 13 residues. V was pared by 6 bases and J by 2 bases, with 10 bases between. The CDR3 here is CASRGGSNYGYTF. The CDR3, as DNA: TGTGCCAGCAGAGGCGGAAGCAACTATGGCTACACCTTC.

The CDR3 reads CASSPRTEQYF. DNA of the CDR3: TGTGCCAGCAGTCCGAGGACGGAGCAGTATTTT. The genes are TRBV28 and TRBJ2-3; D unclear. Trimming left V 5 bases short and J 11 bases short, with 11 bases between. The germline CDR1 and CDR2 sequences are MDHEN and SYDVKM. This CDR3 contains 11 residues.

This sequence joins TRBV10-3 and TRBJ2-7; unclear D gene. Trimming shortened V by 4 bases and J by 4 bases, and 11 bases separated the two germline ends. The CDR3 loop spans 13 amino acids. Germline lookup yields CDR1 ENHRY and CDR2 SYGVKD. The CDR3 protein is CAISGAGSYEQYV. The CDR3 DNA reads TGTGCCATCAGTGGGGCAGGTAGTTACGAGCAGTACGTC.